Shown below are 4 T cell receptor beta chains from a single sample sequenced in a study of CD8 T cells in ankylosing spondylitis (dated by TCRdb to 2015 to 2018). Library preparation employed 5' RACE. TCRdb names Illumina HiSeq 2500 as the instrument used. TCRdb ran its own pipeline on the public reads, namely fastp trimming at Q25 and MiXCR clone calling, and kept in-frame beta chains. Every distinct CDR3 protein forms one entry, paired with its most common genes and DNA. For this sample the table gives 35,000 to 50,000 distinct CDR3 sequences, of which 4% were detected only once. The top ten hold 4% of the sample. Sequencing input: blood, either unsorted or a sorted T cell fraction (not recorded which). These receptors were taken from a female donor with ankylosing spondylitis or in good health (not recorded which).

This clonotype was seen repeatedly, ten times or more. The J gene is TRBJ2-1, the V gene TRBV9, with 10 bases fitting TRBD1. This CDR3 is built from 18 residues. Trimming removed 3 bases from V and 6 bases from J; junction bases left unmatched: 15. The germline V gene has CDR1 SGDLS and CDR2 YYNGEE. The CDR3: CASSAPLWGTGDGNEQFF. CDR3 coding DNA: TGTGCCAGCAGCGCGCCCCTTTGGGGGACAGGGGACGGCAATGAGCAGTTCTTC.

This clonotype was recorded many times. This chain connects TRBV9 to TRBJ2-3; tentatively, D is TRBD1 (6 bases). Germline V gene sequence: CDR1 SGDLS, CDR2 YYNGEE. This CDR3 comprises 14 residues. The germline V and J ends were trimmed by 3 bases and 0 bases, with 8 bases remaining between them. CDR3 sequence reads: CASSGTASTDTQYF. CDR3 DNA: TGTGCCAGCAGCGGGACAGCTAGCACAGATACGCAGTATTTT.

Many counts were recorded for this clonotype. The CDR3 DNA is TGTGCCAGCAGCCCAATTGAGACTAGGCTTATCCCCTACGAGCAGTACTTC. This translates into CASSPIETRLIPYEQYF. The chain uses TRBV9 and TRBJ2-7; D is perhaps TRBD2 (6 bases). Germline V lookup: CDR1 SGDLS, CDR2 YYNGEE. The CDR3 runs to 17 residues. Deletions cut 4 bases from V and 2 bases from J, with 22 bases between.

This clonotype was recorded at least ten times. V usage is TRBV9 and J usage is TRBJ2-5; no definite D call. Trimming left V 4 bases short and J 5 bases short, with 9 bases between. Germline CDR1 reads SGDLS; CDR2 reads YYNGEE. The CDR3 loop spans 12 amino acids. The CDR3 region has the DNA TGTGCCAGCAGCCCCTTTCGGGAGACCCAGTACTTC. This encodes CASSPFRETQYF.